The 26 T cell receptor beta chains presented below share a single source sample, sequenced in a study of blood T cell repertoires in COVID-19. Assay: immunoSEQ multiplex PCR; the TCRdb copy retains only in-frame clones and omits some. Of about 120,000 clones listed, approximately 87% are singletons. Material for sequencing was peripheral blood. Receptors were obtained from a man aged 55-75 years with acute or convalescent COVID-19.

The chain uses TRBV7-2 and TRBJ1-3; the D is unclear. Germline assignment: CDR1 SGHTA and CDR2 FQGNSA. This CDR3 is 14 amino acids long. Trimming took 5 bases from V and 3 from J, leaving 11 bases between them. The CDR3 region has the DNA TGTGCCAGCAGCCCGACTGGAGATGGAAACACCATATATTTT. Protein product: CASSPTGDGNTIYF.

The CDR3, as DNA: TGCGCCAGCAGTGATGGGCAGGGGGCACCTCAAAGCAATCAGCCCCAGCATTTT. Amino acids: CASSDGQGAPQSNQPQHF. This chain connects TRBV10-2 to TRBJ1-5, with 8 bases fitting TRBD1. Germline V gene sequence: CDR1 WSHSY, CDR2 SAAADI. The V segment lost 3 bases and the J segment 1 base; nucleotides outside the gene matches: 11. There are 18 residues in the CDR3.

V usage is TRBV9 and J usage is TRBJ2-3, with TRBD1 matching 9 bases. Germline V CDR1 and CDR2: SGDLS, YYNGEE. The CDR3 has 14 residues. J lost 7 bases, V lost 2 bases, and 5 bases had no gene match. The chain's CDR3 is CASSVPTGGNTQYF. Written as DNA, the CDR3 is TGTGCCAGCAGCGTTCCTACAGGGGGCAATACGCAGTATTTT.

CDR3 bases: TGTGCCAGCAGCTCCCAAGCGAGCACTGAAGCTTTCTTT. Amino acids: CASSSQASTEAFF. The rearrangement links TRBV7-3 to TRBJ1-1, with D uncertain. V lost 4 bases, J lost 4 bases, and 10 bases lay in between. CDR1 is SGHTA and CDR2 is FQGTGA in the germline V gene. The length of the CDR3 is 13 residues.

The CDR3 DNA sequence: TGTGCCAGCAGTTACCCAGACTATGGGGAAAACACTGAAGCTTTCTTT. Protein sequence: CASSYPDYGENTEAFF. The chain carries TRBV6-2 or TRBV6-3 and TRBJ1-1; D remains unclear. The CDR3 extends over 16 amino acids. Trimming pared 2 bases from V and 2 bases from J, leaving 15 bases between. The germline CDR1 and CDR2 sequences are MNHEY and SVGEGT.

This rearrangement joins TRBV14 to TRBJ1-5; D possibly corresponds to TRBD1 (6 bases). CDR1 is SGHDN, CDR2 FVKESK, per germline. The CDR3 is made up of 15 amino acids. Trimming took 1 base from V and 5 from J, leaving 12 bases between them. The CDR3, as DNA: TGTGCCAGCAGCCAAGGGGCAGGGGATTATCAGCCCCAGCATTTT. Translation gives CASSQGAGDYQPQHF.

Details on this clone: The same CDR3 can be traced to other DNA sequences in this sample. This chain connects TRBV19 to TRBJ2-1, with 12 bases fitting TRBD2. Germline V lookup: CDR1 LNHDA, CDR2 SQIVND (reference sequence). The V segment lost 2 bases and the J segment 3 bases; nucleotides outside the gene matches: 2. The length of the CDR3 is 16 residues. CDR3 sequence reads: CASSILAGGLYNEQFF. The CDR3, as DNA: TGTGCCAGTAGTATACTAGCGGGAGGGCTCTACAATGAGCAGTTCTTC.

This rearrangement joins TRBV7-2 to TRBJ1-4; 9 positions agree with TRBD1. CDR1 and CDR2 (germline): SGHTA, FQGNSA. V shed 5 bases, J shed 6 bases, and the junction held 4 bases outside the gene matches. This CDR3 has 14 amino acids. In nucleotides, the CDR3 is TGTGCCAGCAGCCACGGACAGGGGCATGAAAAACTGTTTTTT. Translating gives CASSHGQGHEKLFF.

V is TRBV29-1 and J is TRBJ1-1; 9 bases agree with TRBD1. V shed 6 bases and J 7 bases; nucleotides not matched to a gene: 12. Germline assignment: CDR1 SQVTM and CDR2 ANQGSEA. The CDR3 sequence is 14 residues long. The CDR3 DNA is TGCAGCGTCCGTGACCGGGACAGGGATAGTGAAGCTTTCTTT. Translation: CSVRDRDRDSEAFF.

This chain uses TRBV6-6 with TRBJ2-1; the match to TRBD1 covers 12 bases. The germline V gene encodes CDR1 MNHNY and CDR2 SVGAGI (reference sequence). Losses at the gene ends were 9 bases for V and 10 bases for J; bases not matched to a gene: 7. This CDR3 region has 13 residues. CDR3 in DNA: TGTGCCAGTAGTGGGACAGGGGGCAACGAGCAGTTCTTC. Amino acids: CASSGTGGNEQFF.

This clone was seen a few times. The J gene is TRBJ2-7, the V gene TRBV10-3, with 10 bases fitting TRBD2. Trimming at V came to 10 bases and at J to 5 bases, leaving 5 bases not matched to a gene. The germline gives CDR1 ENHRY, CDR2 SYGVKD. The CDR3 loop spans 12 amino acids. This chain's CDR3 is CATEREGNEQYF. The CDR3 DNA sequence: TGTGCCACCGAGCGGGAGGGCAACGAGCAGTACTTC.

The CDR3 region has the DNA TGCGCCAGCCAGGCAGCGGGTAGCTCCTACGAGCAGTACTTC. Translating gives CASQAAGSSYEQYF. The chain is built from TRBV5-1 and TRBJ2-7, with D maybe TRBD2 (6 bases). The germline gives CDR1 SGHRS, CDR2 YFSETQ. The CDR3 has 14 residues. The V gene lost 7 bases and the J gene lost 0 bases, with 14 bases spanning the gap.

CDR3 nucleotides: TGTGCCAGCAGCACCTACGGGGATGAGCAGTTCTTC. It specifies CASSTYGDEQFF. The chain carries TRBV7-2 and TRBJ2-1; D might be TRBD2 (5 bases). There are 12 residues in the CDR3. Germline loops: CDR1 SGHTA, CDR2 FQGNSA. V was clipped by 5 bases and J by 8 bases, with 10 bases between them. The variable domain in full, completed from reference TRBV7-2 and TRBJ2-1, reads GAGVSQSPSNKVTEKGKDVELRCDPISGHTALYWYRQSLGQGLEFLIYFQGNSAPDKSGLPSDRFSAERTGGSVSTLTIQRTQQEDSAVYLCASSTYGDEQFFGPGTRLTVL.

The chain employs TRBV7-9 and TRBJ1-4, with 7 bases matching TRBD1. V shed 1 base, J shed 7 bases, and the junction held 9 bases outside the gene matches. From germline, CDR1 is SEHNR and CDR2 FQNEAQ (reference sequence). This CDR3 is 16 amino acids long. The CDR3 loop is CASSLGGPGGIEKLFF. The CDR3 coding sequence is TGTGCCAGCAGCTTAGGAGGACCAGGGGGAATTGAAAAACTGTTTTTT.

The chain couples TRBV12-3 or TRBV12-4 to TRBJ1-6; D is ambiguous. This CDR3 is built from 12 residues. V was pared by 6 bases and J by 8 bases, with 8 bases between. CDR3 sequence (DNA): TGTGCCAGCAGGGAGTCAGATTCACCCCTCCACTTT. Residues: CASRESDSPLHF.

V usage is TRBV5-1 and J usage is TRBJ2-6; weak D call: TRBD2 (5 bases). The CDR3 runs 15 residues. The germline V and J ends were trimmed by 4 bases and 2 bases, with 10 bases remaining between them. CDR1 is SGHRS and CDR2 is YFSETQ in the germline V gene. This chain's CDR3 is CASSRDGTGANVLTF. The DNA for the CDR3 is TGCGCCAGCAGCAGAGACGGGACTGGGGCCAACGTCCTGACTTTC.

The chain combines TRBV19 with TRBJ1-4; D may be TRBD1 (6 bases). V dropped 4 bases and J dropped 4 bases, with 13 bases sitting between them. The CDR3 is 15 residues long. From germline, CDR1 is LNHDA and CDR2 SQIVND (reference sequence). CDR3 coding DNA: TGTGCCAGTAGTAATTACAGGGCCGGTAATGAAAAACTGTTTTTT. Translation: CASSNYRAGNEKLFF. Full variable domain (missing parts from reference TRBV19 and TRBJ1-4): DGGITQSPKYLFRKEGQNVTLSCEQNLNHDAMYWYRQDPGQGLRLIYYSQIVNDFQKGDIAEGYSVSREKKESFPLTVTSAQKNPTAFYLCASSNYRAGNEKLFFGSGTQLSVL.

The chain recombines TRBV18 with TRBJ2-4, with 8 bases lining up with TRBD1. Looked up from germline, CDR1 is KGHSH and CDR2 is LQKENI. The ends lost 3 bases at V and 5 bases at J; junction bases unmatched: 3. The CDR3 totals 14 residues. The CDR3, as DNA: TGTGCCAGCTCACCCGGACAGGGCGAAAACATTCAGTACTTC. Translating gives CASSPGQGENIQYF.

This clone is a singleton in its sample. This sequence joins TRBV27 and TRBJ2-3; TRBD2 matches 8 bases. This CDR3 contains 18 residues. The ends lost 0 bases at V and 2 bases at J; junction bases unmatched: 10. Looked up from germline, CDR1 is MNHEY and CDR2 is SMNVEV (reference sequence). Written as DNA, the CDR3 is TGTGCCAGCAGTTTATCGGGGACTAGTCCCTCCGTCACAGATACGCAGTATTTT. This gives the protein CASSLSGTSPSVTDTQYF.

The gene calls are TRBV29-1 and TRBJ2-2; tentatively, D is TRBD2 (6 bases). V was clipped by 4 bases and J by 2 bases, with 11 bases between them. Germline CDR1 SQVTM, CDR2 ANQGSEA. This CDR3 is 14 amino acids long. This chain's CDR3 is CSVGGDSNTGELFF. The CDR3 DNA sequence: TGCAGCGTTGGTGGGGACTCAAACACCGGGGAGCTGTTTTTT.

In DNA, the CDR3 is TGTGCCAGCAGGAACAGGGGGAACGATGGCTACACCTTC. Protein sequence: CASRNRGNDGYTF. The chain recombines TRBV6-4 with TRBJ1-2, with 8 bases fitting TRBD1. After removal of 6 bases from V and 6 bases from J, the junction contained 6 bases not matched to a gene. From germline, CDR1 is MRHNA and CDR2 SNTAGT. This CDR3 has 13 residues.

V and J are TRBV19 and TRBJ2-1; 10 bases are shared with TRBD2. Looked up from germline, CDR1 is LNHDA and CDR2 is SQIVND (reference sequence). The ends lost 5 bases at V and 6 bases at J; junction bases unmatched: 10. The CDR3 has 16 amino acids. The CDR3 DNA reads TGTGCCAGTAGTCTCCCGGGACTAGCGACGGCCAATGAGCAGTTCTTC. Translation gives CASSLPGLATANEQFF.

The chain recombines TRBV9 with TRBJ2-1, with a tentative D call TRBD2 (5 bases). The CDR3 is made up of 15 amino acids. V gave up 0 bases and J gave up 0 bases, with 7 bases separating them. The germline CDR1 and CDR2 sequences are SGDLS and YYNGEE. The CDR3 DNA follows: TGTGCCAGCAGCGTAGAAGCGGTCTCCTACAATGAGCAGTTCTTC. It translates to CASSVEAVSYNEQFF.

This rearrangement joins TRBV28 to TRBJ2-7; 9 bases are a match to TRBD1. The J segment lost 5 bases and the V segment lost 8 bases, leaving 7 bases of the junction unmatched. This CDR3 is built from 13 residues. Germline V gives CDR1 MDHEN, CDR2 SYDVKM. The CDR3 here is CASARTGDNEQYF. Written as DNA, the CDR3 is TGTGCCAGCGCAAGGACAGGGGACAACGAGCAGTACTTC.

The chain has TRBV4-3 and TRBJ1-4, with a possible D match to TRBD1 (5 bases). V dropped 5 bases and J dropped 5 bases, with 12 bases sitting between them. This CDR3 has 14 residues. Germline values: CDR1 LGHNA, CDR2 YSLEER. CDR3 protein: CASSKGQFNEKLFF. CDR3 sequence (DNA): TGCGCCAGCAGCAAGGGGCAATTCAATGAAAAACTGTTTTTT.

This chain connects TRBV11-2 to TRBJ2-1, with D perhaps TRBD1 (6 bases). Germline V gives CDR1 SGHAT, CDR2 FQNNGV. V lost 6 bases and J lost 7, with 10 bases in between. The CDR3 loop spans 12 amino acids. The CDR3 sequence is CASSQDRNEQFF. CDR3 in DNA: TGTGCCAGCAGTCAAGACAGGAATGAGCAGTTCTTC.